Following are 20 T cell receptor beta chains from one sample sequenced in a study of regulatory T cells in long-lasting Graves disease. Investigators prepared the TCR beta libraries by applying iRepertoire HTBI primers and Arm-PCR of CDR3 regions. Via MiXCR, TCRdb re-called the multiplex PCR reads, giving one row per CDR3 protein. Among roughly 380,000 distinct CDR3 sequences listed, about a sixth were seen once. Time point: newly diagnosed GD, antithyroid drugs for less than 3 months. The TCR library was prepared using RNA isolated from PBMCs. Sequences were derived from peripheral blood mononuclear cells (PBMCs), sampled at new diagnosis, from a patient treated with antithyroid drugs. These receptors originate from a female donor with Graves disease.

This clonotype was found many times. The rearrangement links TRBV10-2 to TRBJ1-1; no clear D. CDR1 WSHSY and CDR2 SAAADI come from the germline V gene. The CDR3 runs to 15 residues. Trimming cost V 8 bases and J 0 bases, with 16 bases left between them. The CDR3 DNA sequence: TGCGCCAGCCGAGGGAGCGGGTCCTTGAACACTGAAGCTTTCTTT. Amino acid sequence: CASRGSGSLNTEAFF.

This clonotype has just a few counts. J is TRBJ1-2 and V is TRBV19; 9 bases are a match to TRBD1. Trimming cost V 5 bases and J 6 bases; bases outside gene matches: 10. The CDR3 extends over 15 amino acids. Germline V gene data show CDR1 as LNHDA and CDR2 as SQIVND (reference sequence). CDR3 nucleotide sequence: TGTGCCAGTAGTCTCTACAGGGGGCGCGTTCATGGCTACACCTTC. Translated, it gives CASSLYRGRVHGYTF.

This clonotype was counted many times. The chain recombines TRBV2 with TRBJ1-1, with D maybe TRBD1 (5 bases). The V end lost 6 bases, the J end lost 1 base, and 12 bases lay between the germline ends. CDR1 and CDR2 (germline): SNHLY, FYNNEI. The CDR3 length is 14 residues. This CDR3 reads CASSRTTANTEAFF. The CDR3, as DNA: TGTGCCAGCAGCAGAACGACAGCGAACACTGAAGCTTTCTTT.

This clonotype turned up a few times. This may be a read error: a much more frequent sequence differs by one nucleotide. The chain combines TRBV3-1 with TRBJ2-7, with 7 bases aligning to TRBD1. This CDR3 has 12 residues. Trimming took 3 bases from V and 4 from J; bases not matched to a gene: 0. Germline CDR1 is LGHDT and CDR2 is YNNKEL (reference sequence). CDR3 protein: CASSQTGYEQYF. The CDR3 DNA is TGTGCCAGCAGCCAGACAGGGTACGAGCAGTACTTC.

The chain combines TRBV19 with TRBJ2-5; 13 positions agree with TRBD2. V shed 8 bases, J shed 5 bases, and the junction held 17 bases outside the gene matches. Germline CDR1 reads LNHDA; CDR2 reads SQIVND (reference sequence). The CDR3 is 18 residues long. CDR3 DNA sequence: TGTGCCAGTTCTCATGGACTAGCGGGAGACGGCCGAGGGGAGACCCAGTACTTC. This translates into CASSHGLAGDGRGETQYF.

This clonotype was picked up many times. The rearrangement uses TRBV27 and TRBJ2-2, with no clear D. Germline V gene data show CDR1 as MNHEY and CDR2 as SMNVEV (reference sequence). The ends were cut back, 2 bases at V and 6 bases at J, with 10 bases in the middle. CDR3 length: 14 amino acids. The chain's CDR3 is CASSLGYGSGELFF. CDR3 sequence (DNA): TGTGCCAGCAGTTTAGGGTATGGGTCCGGGGAGCTGTTTTTT.

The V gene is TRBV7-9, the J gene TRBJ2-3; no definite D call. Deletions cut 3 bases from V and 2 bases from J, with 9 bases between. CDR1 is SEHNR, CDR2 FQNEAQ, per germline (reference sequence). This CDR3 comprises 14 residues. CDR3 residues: CASSFPIDTDTQYF. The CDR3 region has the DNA TGTGCCAGCAGCTTCCCAATCGACACAGATACGCAGTATTTT.

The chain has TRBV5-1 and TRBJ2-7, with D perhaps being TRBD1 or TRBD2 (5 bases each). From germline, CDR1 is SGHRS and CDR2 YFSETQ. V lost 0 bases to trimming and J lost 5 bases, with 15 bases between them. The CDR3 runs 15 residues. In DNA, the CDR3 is TGCGCCAGCAGCTTGGAGCAGGGAGTTATGCACGAGCAGTACTTC. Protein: CASSLEQGVMHEQYF.

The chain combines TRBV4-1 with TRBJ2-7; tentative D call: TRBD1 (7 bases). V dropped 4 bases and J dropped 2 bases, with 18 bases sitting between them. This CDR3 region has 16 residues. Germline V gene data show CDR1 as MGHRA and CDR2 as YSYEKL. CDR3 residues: CASSPLGGTATYEQYF. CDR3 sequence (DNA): TGCGCCAGCAGCCCACTTGGGGGGACAGCAACCTACGAGCAGTACTTC.

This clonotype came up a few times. CDR3 DNA: TGTGCCAGCAGTTACAGGGAGGCTGAGGGCTACACCTTC. Translated: CASSYREAEGYTF. The V call is TRBV6-2 or TRBV6-3, the J call TRBJ1-2; D gene ambiguous. The CDR3 spans 13 residues. Germline-derived CDR1 and CDR2 are MNHEY and SVGEGT. Trimming left V 2 bases short and J 8 bases short, with 12 bases between.

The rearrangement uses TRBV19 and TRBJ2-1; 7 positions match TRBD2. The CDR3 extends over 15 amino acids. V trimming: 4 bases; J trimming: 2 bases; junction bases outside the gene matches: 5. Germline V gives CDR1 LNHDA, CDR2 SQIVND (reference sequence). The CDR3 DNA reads TGTGCCAGTAGTAGAGGTAGCGGGCCCTACAATGAGCAGTTCTTC. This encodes CASSRGSGPYNEQFF. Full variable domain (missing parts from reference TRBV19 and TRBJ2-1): DGGITQSPKYLFRKEGQNVTLSCEQNLNHDAMYWYRQDPGQGLRLIYYSQIVNDFQKGDIAEGYSVSREKKESFPLTVTSAQKNPTAFYLCASSRGSGPYNEQFFGPGTRLTVL.

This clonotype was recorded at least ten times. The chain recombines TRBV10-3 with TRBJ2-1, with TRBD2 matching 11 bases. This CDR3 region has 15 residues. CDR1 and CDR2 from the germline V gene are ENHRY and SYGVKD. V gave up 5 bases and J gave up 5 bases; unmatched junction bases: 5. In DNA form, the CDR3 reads TGTGCCATCAGTCTAGCGGGAGGAGGGAACAATGAGCAGTTCTTC. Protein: CAISLAGGGNNEQFF.

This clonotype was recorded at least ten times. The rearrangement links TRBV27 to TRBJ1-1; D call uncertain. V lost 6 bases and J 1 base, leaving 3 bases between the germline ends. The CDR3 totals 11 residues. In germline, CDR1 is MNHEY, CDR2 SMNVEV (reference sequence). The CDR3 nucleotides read TGTGCCAGCAGGGGGAACACTGAAGCTTTCTTT. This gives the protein CASRGNTEAFF.

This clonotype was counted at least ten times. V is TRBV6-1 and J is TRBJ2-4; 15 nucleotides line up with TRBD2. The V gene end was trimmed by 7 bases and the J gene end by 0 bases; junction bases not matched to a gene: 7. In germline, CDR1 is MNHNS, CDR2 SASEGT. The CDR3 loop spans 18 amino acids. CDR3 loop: CASTGGLAGGRAKNIQYF. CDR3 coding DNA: TGTGCCAGCACCGGGGGACTAGCGGGGGGACGAGCCAAAAACATTCAGTACTTC.

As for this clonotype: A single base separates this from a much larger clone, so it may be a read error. This CDR3 reads CASSFGTSGGTSTDTQCF. DNA of the CDR3: TGTGCCAGCAGCTTCGGTACTAGCGGGGGAACTAGCACAGATACGCAGTGTTTT. The V gene is TRBV5-6, the J gene TRBJ2-1; the match to TRBD2 covers 11 bases. The CDR3 contains 18 residues. CDR1 SGHDT and CDR2 YYEEEE come from the germline V gene.

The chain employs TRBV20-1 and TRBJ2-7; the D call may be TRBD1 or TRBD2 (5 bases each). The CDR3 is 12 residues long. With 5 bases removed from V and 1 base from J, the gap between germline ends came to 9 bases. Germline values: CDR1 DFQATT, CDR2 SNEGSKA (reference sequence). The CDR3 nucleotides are TGCAGTGCTCGGGACGGGTCCTACGAGCAGTACTTC. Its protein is CSARDGSYEQYF.

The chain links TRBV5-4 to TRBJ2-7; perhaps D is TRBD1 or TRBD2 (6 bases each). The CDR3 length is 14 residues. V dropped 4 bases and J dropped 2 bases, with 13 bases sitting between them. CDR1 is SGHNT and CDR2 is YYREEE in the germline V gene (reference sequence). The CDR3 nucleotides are TGTGCCAGCAGCCCCCCGGGGGCGCCCTACGAGCAGTACTTC. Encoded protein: CASSPPGAPYEQYF.

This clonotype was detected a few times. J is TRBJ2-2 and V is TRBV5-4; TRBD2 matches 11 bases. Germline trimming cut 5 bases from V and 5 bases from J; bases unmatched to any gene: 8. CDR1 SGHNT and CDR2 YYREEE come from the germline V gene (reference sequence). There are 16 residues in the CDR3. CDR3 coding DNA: TGTGCCAGCAGGGGTACTAGCGGGAGAGGAACCGGGGAGCTGTTTTTT. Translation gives CASRGTSGRGTGELFF.

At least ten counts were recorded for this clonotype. CDR3 DNA: TGTGCCAGCAGTCTTGGCACAGGGGGTGGGGAAAAACTGTTTTTT. It encodes CASSLGTGGGEKLFF. This chain connects TRBV7-2 to TRBJ1-4; TRBD1 agrees at 8 bases. CDR1 and CDR2 from the germline V gene are SGHTA and FQGNSA. The CDR3 sequence is 15 residues long. Trimming at V came to 6 bases and at J to 8 bases, leaving 11 bases not matched to a gene.

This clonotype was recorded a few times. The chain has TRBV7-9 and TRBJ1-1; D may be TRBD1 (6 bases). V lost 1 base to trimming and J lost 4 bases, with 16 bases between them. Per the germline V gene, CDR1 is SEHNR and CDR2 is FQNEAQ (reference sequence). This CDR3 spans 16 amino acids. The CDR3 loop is CASSLGIPGVGTEAFF. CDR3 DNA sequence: TGTGCCAGCAGCTTAGGGATCCCAGGGGTAGGCACTGAAGCTTTCTTT.